This TCR beta chain comes out of a study of T cell repertoires in cytomegalovirus infection. Study-wide background: Epitope selection comprised recently identified HLA-C-restricted CMV epitopes and well-studied HLA-B-restricted CMV epitopes. Study-level findings and limits: Pooled public TCR beta family frequency picked out CMV carriers with the relevant HLA.

TCRdb independently ran MiXCR on the reads; one entry per CDR3 protein. The sample has 680,000 or so distinct CDR3 sequences, roughly 30% seen once. In this sample, this clonotype turned up a few times. Its target is unknown. The TCR was taken from a human donor in good health (CMV status not recorded). Some clones in this sample may be carry-over from other donors' samples. The sample consisted of cultured PBMCs, taken from culture after CMV antigen stimulation.

This CDR3 is CASAHRGQGEKLFF. In nucleotides, the CDR3 is TGTGCCAGCGCACACAGGGGGCAGGGTGAAAAACTGTTTTTT. The chain is built from TRBV6-1 and TRBJ1-4; 9 bases map to TRBD1. J gave up 7 bases and V 8 bases, and 8 bases lay outside the gene matches. CDR1 and CDR2 from the germline V gene are MNHNS and SASEGT. This CDR3 region has 14 residues.